This passage covers 15 T cell receptor beta chains from one sample sequenced in a study of early T cells in non-severe SARS-CoV-2 infection. TCRdb called the 5' RACE reads again in MiXCR, with one record for every CDR3 protein. The sample records tens of thousands of distinct CDR3 sequences, approximately 8% being singletons. The sample in question was whole blood, obtained at baseline. Receptors were obtained from an adult who was a healthcare worker with PCR-confirmed SARS-CoV-2 infection or an uninfected control (not recorded which).

V usage is TRBV28 and J usage is TRBJ1-1; maybe TRBD1 (6 bases). V shed 2 bases and J shed 11 bases, with 12 bases lying between them. Germline-derived CDR1 and CDR2 are MDHEN and SYDVKM. The CDR3 loop spans 12 amino acids. Written as DNA, the CDR3 is TGTGCCAGCAGTTTAGAACAGAGGGGGGCTTTCTTT. This gives the protein CASSLEQRGAFF.

This clonotype was counted a few times. The chain recombines TRBV6-1 with TRBJ2-2; 7 bases map to TRBD2. This CDR3 is 14 amino acids long. With V trimmed by 8 bases and J by 7 bases, 10 bases remained unmatched. CDR1 and CDR2 from the germline V gene are MNHNS and SASEGT. The chain's CDR3 is CASAKRRGSGELFF. CDR3 sequence (DNA): TGTGCCAGCGCCAAACGGCGGGGGAGCGGGGAGCTGTTTTTT.

The chain couples TRBV5-6 to TRBJ2-6, with 7 bases identical to TRBD2. From germline, CDR1 is SGHDT and CDR2 YYEEEE. The CDR3 is made up of 13 amino acids. V was pared by 8 bases and J by 7 bases, with 6 bases of the junction left unmatched. The CDR3 loop reads CASSGGRANVLTF. The DNA of the CDR3 is TGTGCCAGTTCGGGGGGACGAGCCAACGTCCTGACTTTC.

This clonotype was counted at least ten times. V gene TRBV7-3 combines with J gene TRBJ1-5; no definite D call. The CDR3 length is 13 residues. Per germline, CDR1 SGHTA and CDR2 FQGTGA. Trimming cost V 2 bases and J 6 bases, with 8 bases left between them. The CDR3 protein is CASSLSAGQPQHF. The CDR3 DNA reads TGTGCCAGCAGCTTATCGGCGGGTCAGCCCCAGCATTTT.

The rearrangement joins TRBV7-9 to TRBJ2-3; tentative D call: TRBD2 (6 bases). V was clipped by 0 bases and J by 3 bases, with 13 bases between them. This CDR3 comprises 16 residues. The germline V gene encodes CDR1 SEHNR and CDR2 FQNEAQ (reference sequence). As DNA, the CDR3 is TGTGCCAGCAGCTTAGCAGGTTCGGAGGGAACAGATACGCAGTATTTT. It is translated as CASSLAGSEGTDTQYF.

The chain combines TRBV7-3 with TRBJ2-2; 10 bases fit TRBD2. Germline V gene data show CDR1 as SGHTA and CDR2 as FQGTGA. The CDR3 covers 18 residues. J lost 4 bases, V lost 1 base, and 9 bases had no gene match. The CDR3 spells CASSLNPQAGGRTGELFF. The DNA for the CDR3 is TGTGCCAGCAGCTTAAATCCCCAAGCGGGGGGGCGCACCGGGGAGCTGTTTTTT.

The chain uses TRBV5-1 and TRBJ2-3; D gene uncertain. The germline V and J ends were trimmed by 4 bases and 6 bases, with 9 bases remaining between them. The germline V gene has CDR1 SGHRS and CDR2 YFSETQ. This CDR3 is built from 12 residues. CDR3 bases: TGCGCCAGCAGCGGAAACGAGGATACGCAGTATTTT. Protein: CASSGNEDTQYF.

This clonotype was seen ten or more times. V and J are TRBV4-3 and TRBJ2-1; TRBD2 matches at 13 bases. Germline loops: CDR1 LGHNA, CDR2 YSLEER. J was trimmed by 4 bases and V by 1 base; bases with no gene match: 1. The CDR3 length is 16 residues. CDR3 sequence: CASSQGTSGGYNEQFF. The CDR3, as DNA: TGCGCCAGCAGCCAAGGGACTAGCGGGGGTTACAATGAGCAGTTCTTC.

The chain carries TRBV19 and TRBJ1-5; 9 bases fit TRBD1. There are 14 residues in the CDR3. J lost 4 bases, V lost 7 bases, and 5 bases had no gene match. Per germline, CDR1 LNHDA and CDR2 SQIVND (reference sequence). This chain's CDR3 is CASTRDRANQPQHF. As DNA, the CDR3 is TGTGCCAGTACCCGGGACAGGGCGAATCAGCCCCAGCATTTT.

V and J are TRBV6-5 and TRBJ2-1; 10 bases map to TRBD2. Germline V gene sequence: CDR1 MNHEY, CDR2 SVGAGI. The CDR3 is made up of 15 amino acids. J gave up 6 bases and V 4 bases, and 6 bases lay outside the gene matches. The CDR3 DNA reads TGTGCCAGCAGTTCTAGCGGGGGTGGGGGCAATGAGCAGTTCTTC. Amino acids: CASSSSGGGGNEQFF.

This clonotype was found a few times. The rearrangement uses TRBV28 and TRBJ1-6; D might be TRBD1 (5 bases). The germline CDR1 and CDR2 sequences are MDHEN and SYDVKM. This CDR3 comprises 13 residues. The ends were cut back, 2 bases at V and 10 bases at J, with 9 bases in the middle. CDR3 sequence: CASSLDRLSPLHF. Written as DNA, the CDR3 is TGTGCCAGCAGTTTAGACAGACTATCACCCCTCCACTTT.

In its sample, this clonotype was seen many times. The V gene is TRBV7-9, the J gene TRBJ2-7; TRBD1 is a possible D gene (5 bases). The germline V gene has CDR1 SEHNR and CDR2 FQNEAQ (reference sequence). The CDR3 consists of 13 residues. V was cut by 2 bases and J by 6 bases, with 11 bases left in between. CDR3: CASSLSGFGEQYF. CDR3 coding DNA: TGTGCCAGCAGCTTATCAGGGTTCGGCGAGCAGTACTTC. Combining the CDR3 with reference TRBV7-9 and TRBJ2-7 gives the whole variable domain DTGVSQNPRHKITKRGQNVTFRCDPISEHNRLYWYRQTLGQGPEFLTYFQNEAQLEKSRLLSDRFSAERPKGSFSTLEIQRTEQGDSAMYLCASSLSGFGEQYFGPGTRLTVT.

This clonotype has ten or more counts. The rearrangement uses TRBV29-1 and TRBJ2-3; TRBD1 matches at 7 bases. V was pared by 6 bases and J by 1 base, with 1 base of the junction left unmatched. The CDR3 consists of 12 residues. The germline V gene has CDR1 SQVTM and CDR2 ANQGSEA. CDR3 region: CSVTGGTDTQYF. The CDR3 DNA reads as TGCAGCGTAACAGGGGGCACAGATACGCAGTATTTT.

The chain's CDR3 is CASSTRGGTSGGRDEQFF. CDR3 nucleotide sequence: TGTGCCAGCAGCACAAGAGGAGGGACTAGCGGGGGCCGGGATGAGCAGTTCTTC. This chain uses TRBV5-6 with TRBJ2-1, with TRBD2 matching over 14 bases. V was pared by 4 bases and J by 8 bases, with 14 bases of the junction left unmatched. This CDR3 is built from 18 residues. CDR1 is SGHDT and CDR2 is YYEEEE in the germline V gene.

In its sample, this clonotype was seen a few times. V is TRBV4-3 and J is TRBJ1-6, with 8 bases aligning to TRBD1. From germline, CDR1 is LGHNA and CDR2 YSLEER. The CDR3 covers 17 residues. Trimming cost V 0 bases and J 9 bases; bases outside gene matches: 10. The CDR3 DNA sequence: TGCGCCAGCAGCCAAGATGCACCAGGGGGCTTGAGTTCACCCCTCCACTTT. Encoded protein: CASSQDAPGGLSSPLHF.